The subject of this entry is one T cell receptor beta chain. Its antigen is unknown. In total, each donor contributed a single heparinised blood draw that averaged roughly 110 mL. Every isolated RNA sample was fully reverse transcribed, so sequencing captured expressed TCRB transcripts. Naive, central memory and regulatory T cell samples yielded about 3.57 million reads on average. Profiling relied on immunoSEQ multiplex PCR, and the TCRdb table lists in-frame clones only, not all of them. The sample includes around 44,000 clones, approximately 68% of them seen just once. This specimen belongs to a study of beta chain features in type 1 diabetes. Study overall: The study found patients and healthy donors alike in age, gender and cell yields. The study, taken as a whole, reports: A moderate, significant TCRB CDR3 shortening appeared in type 1 diabetes across four CD4+ subsets.

The receptor was isolated from a woman aged 18-29 years with type 1 diabetes. Sequencing input: Tregs from blood.

CDR3 sequence (DNA): TGTGCCAGTAGTATCCCCCGGGGGATAATGTTTCAGCCCCAGCATTTT. Translated, it gives CASSIPRGIMFQPQHF. The chain uses TRBV19 and TRBJ1-5; the D gene is possibly TRBD1 (5 bases). The CDR3 runs to 16 residues. CDR1 and CDR2 (germline): LNHDA, SQIVND (reference sequence). Trimming shortened V by 3 bases and J by 6 bases, and 18 bases separated the two germline ends.